This TCR beta chain was captured by sequencing in a study of blood T cell repertoires in COVID-19. Some clones are missing from TCRdb's copy, which holds only in-frame ones; the method was immunoSEQ multiplex PCR. This sample has about 470,000 clones, with about 90% found just once. The receptor comes from a woman under 30 who had recovered from COVID-19. The sample was PBMCs or T cells enriched from blood (not recorded which).

The CDR3 loop is CASTSLGTDTQYF. DNA of the CDR3: TGTGCTTCGACTAGCCTGGGGACAGATACGCAGTATTTT. V is TRBV11-2 and J is TRBJ2-3; 7 bases are shared with TRBD2. Germline V lookup: CDR1 SGHAT, CDR2 FQNNGV. The CDR3 length is 13 residues. Filled out from reference TRBV11-2 and TRBJ2-3, the complete variable domain reads EAGVAQSPRYKIIEKRQSVAFWCNPISGHATLYWYQQILGQGPKLLIQFQNNGVVDDSQLPKDRFSAERLKGVDSTLKIQPAKLEDSAVYLCASTSLGTDTQYFGPGTRLTVL.